Each of the 20 T cell receptor beta chains below was sequenced from the same sample in a study of neurological immune-mediated disorders. A single record per CDR3 protein comes from TCRdb applying MiXCR to the 5' RACE reads. The table lists 15,000 to 20,000 distinct CDR3 sequences, roughly 15% of them singletons, with almost 8% in the top ten. The sequenced sample consisted of CD4+ T cells from blood. These receptors were collected from a woman in her sixties or seventies with HTLV-1-associated myelopathy (HAM/TSP).

This clonotype has at least ten counts. The genes are TRBV12-3 or TRBV12-4 and TRBJ1-2; D perhaps matches TRBD1 (6 bases). The CDR3 runs to 13 residues. The germline V and J ends were trimmed by 6 bases and 4 bases, with 12 bases remaining between them. The CDR3 region is CASSRDNIYGYTF. Written as DNA, the CDR3 is TGTGCCAGCAGCAGGGACAATATCTATGGCTACACCTTC.

This clonotype has just a few counts. The chain carries TRBV5-1 and TRBJ2-5; TRBD1 agrees at 9 bases. Germline trimming cut 4 bases from V and 4 bases from J; bases unmatched to any gene: 5. The CDR3 spans 14 residues. CDR1 and CDR2 (germline): SGHRS, YFSETQ. The CDR3 loop reads CASSTRQGGETQYF. The DNA of the CDR3 is TGCGCCAGCAGCACCCGACAGGGGGGAGAGACCCAGTACTTC.

By sample fraction, this clonotype is medium-sized. The junction departs from the called germline gene at one end, perhaps through a read error. V gene TRBV20-1 combines with J gene TRBJ2-1, with D possibly TRBD1 on 6 matching bases. Germline CDR1 and CDR2: DFQATT and SNEGSKA (reference sequence). The CDR3 spans 14 residues. CDR3 sequence (DNA): TGCAGTGTTAGAATACAGGGCCCGTCAAATGAGCAGTTCTTC. Residues: CSVRIQGPSNEQFF.

This clonotype ranks as medium-sized. J is TRBJ2-5 and V is TRBV7-2; D perhaps matches TRBD2 (5 bases). Germline CDR1 reads SGHTA; CDR2 reads FQGNSA. The V gene lost 2 bases and the J gene lost 5 bases, with 24 bases spanning the gap. The CDR3 runs 18 residues. CDR3 nucleotides: TGTGCCAGCAGCTTATATATAGCAGCGGTCTCGGAGAGGGAGACCCAGTACTTC. The encoded protein is CASSLYIAAVSERETQYF.

This clonotype was observed at least ten times. The gene calls are TRBV3-1 and TRBJ2-7; 9 bases match TRBD1. Trimming removed 3 bases from V and 1 base from J; junction bases left unmatched: 13. The CDR3 length is 18 residues. Per germline, CDR1 LGHDT and CDR2 YNNKEL (reference sequence). DNA of the CDR3: TGTGCCAGCAGCCACAAGGGGCCCTGGGACAGGGATTCCTACGAGCAGTACTTC. Translation: CASSHKGPWDRDSYEQYF.

This clonotype was observed at least ten times. The chain is built from TRBV7-9 and TRBJ1-2; D unclear. V lost 1 base and J 1 base, leaving 4 bases between the germline ends. The CDR3 loop spans 13 amino acids. CDR1 is SEHNR and CDR2 is FQNEAQ in the germline V gene (reference sequence). Written as DNA, the CDR3 is TGTGCCAGCAGCTTAGGCGGTAACTATGGCTACACCTTC. It translates to CASSLGGNYGYTF.

The gene calls are TRBV10-2 and TRBJ2-7, with D maybe TRBD2 (7 bases). The CDR3 has 14 residues. The germline V gene encodes CDR1 WSHSY and CDR2 SAAADI. The ends were cut back, 2 bases at V and 3 bases at J, with 11 bases in the middle. CDR3 in amino acids: CASSEEGGYYEQYF. The CDR3 region has the DNA TGCGCCAGCAGTGAGGAGGGGGGGTACTACGAGCAGTACTTC.

The rearrangement uses TRBV3-1 and TRBJ1-1; D gene unclear. CDR3 size: 11 residues. The V gene lost 6 bases and the J gene lost 9 bases, with 11 bases spanning the gap. The germline gives CDR1 LGHDT, CDR2 YNNKEL (reference sequence). The CDR3 sequence is CASRSPNKAFF. CDR3 bases: TGTGCCAGCAGGTCGCCTAATAAAGCTTTCTTT.

This clonotype came up many times. The rearrangement links TRBV24-1 to TRBJ2-1; TRBD2 is a possible D gene (5 bases). The germline V and J ends were trimmed by 10 bases and 0 bases, with 15 bases remaining between them. The CDR3 extends over 15 amino acids. Germline V lookup: CDR1 KGHDR, CDR2 SFDVKD. The CDR3 loop is CATQQAGGSYNEQFF. Here the CDR3 DNA reads TGTGCCACGCAGCAGGCGGGTGGCTCCTACAATGAGCAGTTCTTC.

This clonotype was observed at least ten times. The chain carries TRBV5-1 and TRBJ2-3; D is unclear. This CDR3 spans 14 amino acids. Trimming removed 2 bases at V and 2 bases at J, with 9 bases between. Per germline, CDR1 SGHRS and CDR2 YFSETQ. CDR3 region: CASSFTSNTDTQYF. DNA of the CDR3: TGCGCCAGCAGCTTTACTTCTAACACAGATACGCAGTATTTT.

This clonotype was counted ten times or more. The chain has TRBV5-6 and TRBJ2-2; D may be TRBD1 (6 bases). V was shortened by 2 bases and J by 5 bases, with 13 bases between the two germline ends. The CDR3 sequence is 15 residues long. Germline CDR1 is SGHDT and CDR2 is YYEEEE. CDR3 nucleotide sequence: TGTGCCAGCAGCTTCGACAGGCTTAAAACCGGGGAGCTGTTTTTT. It is translated as CASSFDRLKTGELFF.

This clonotype ranks as medium-sized. The V call is TRBV7-6, the J call TRBJ2-1, with unresolved D. This CDR3 is 15 amino acids long. Germline V CDR1 and CDR2: SGHVS, FNYEAQ. V lost 7 bases and J lost 6, with 19 bases in between. The CDR3, as DNA: TGTGCCAGCACCCCGGGCCTCGAGGCCTCCAATGAGCAGTTCTTC. It is translated as CASTPGLEASNEQFF. Variable domain in full (rest from reference TRBV7-6 and TRBJ2-1): GAGVSQSPRYKVTKRGQDVALRCDPISGHVSLYWYRQALGQGPEFLTYFNYEAQQDKSGLPNDRFSAERPEGSISTLTIQRTEQRDSAMYRCASTPGLEASNEQFFGPGTRLTVL.

This clonotype was recorded at least ten times. This chain links TRBV3-1 with TRBJ2-7; 9 bases align to TRBD2. The V and J ends lost 4 bases and 7 bases, in that order; junction bases with no gene match: 14. The CDR3 runs 16 residues. Germline CDR1 reads LGHDT; CDR2 reads YNNKEL (reference sequence). CDR3 sequence (DNA): TGTGCCAGCAGCCCGCACTCGACAGGTCTAGCGGGGGAGCAGTACTTC. Its translation: CASSPHSTGLAGEQYF.

The CDR3 coding sequence is TGTGCCAGCAGCTTAGGTGTGCCAGGGCGGCGAGGGGAGCTGTTTTTT. Amino acid sequence: CASSLGVPGRRGELFF. V is TRBV11-2 and J is TRBJ2-2, with a weak D call TRBD1 (5 bases). Germline CDR1 is SGHAT and CDR2 is FQNNGV. This CDR3 is 16 amino acids long. V was shortened by 1 base and J by 8 bases, with 17 bases between the two germline ends.

This clonotype showed up many times. The rearrangement uses TRBV10-1 and TRBJ2-7, with D possibly matching TRBD2 (5 bases). Trimming took 4 bases from V and 2 from J, leaving 12 bases between them. Germline loops: CDR1 WNHNN, CDR2 SYGVQD (reference sequence). The CDR3 sequence is 14 residues long. The CDR3 here is CASSAPSKTYEQYF. The CDR3, as DNA: TGCGCCAGCAGTGCCCCTAGCAAGACCTACGAGCAGTACTTC.

The chain is built from TRBV20-1 and TRBJ1-1, with no clear D. Trimming pared 4 bases from V and 5 bases from J, leaving 11 bases between. Germline V gene lookup returns CDR1 DFQATT and CDR2 SNEGSKA (reference sequence). This CDR3 comprises 12 residues. CDR3 amino acids: CSATPGFTEAFF. The CDR3 DNA reads as TGCAGTGCTACTCCCGGGTTTACTGAAGCTTTCTTT.

Many counts were recorded for this clonotype. The chain recombines TRBV6-1 with TRBJ1-6, with D unclear. Trimming shortened V by 1 base and J by 7 bases, and 20 bases separated the two germline ends. There are 18 residues in the CDR3. Germline CDR1 is MNHNS and CDR2 is SASEGT. Here the CDR3 reads CASSEEVTGGRVNSPLHF. The CDR3 region has the DNA TGTGCCAGCAGTGAAGAGGTTACGGGTGGAAGGGTGAATTCACCCCTCCACTTT.

This clonotype has ten or more counts. This sequence joins TRBV7-9 and TRBJ2-7, with D possibly matching TRBD1 (6 bases). This CDR3 region has 14 residues. The V gene's germline CDR1 is SEHNR and CDR2 FQNEAQ (reference sequence). V lost 5 bases, J lost 3 bases, and 14 bases lay in between. CDR3: CASSPDRIYYEQYF. The CDR3 DNA sequence: TGTGCCAGCAGCCCGGACAGAATTTACTACGAGCAGTACTTC.

The rearrangement joins TRBV5-1 to TRBJ2-3, with TRBD2 identical over 7 bases. The V gene end was trimmed by 2 bases and the J gene end by 4 bases; junction bases not matched to a gene: 7. The germline V gene has CDR1 SGHRS and CDR2 YFSETQ. The CDR3 totals 15 residues. CDR3 DNA: TGCGCCAGCAGCTTTAGAGCGGGACCAGCAGATACGCAGTATTTT. It yields the protein CASSFRAGPADTQYF.

In its sample, this clonotype ranks as medium-sized (0.01 to 0.1%). The V call is TRBV20-1, the J call TRBJ2-1, with 7 nucleotides matching TRBD2. The germline gives CDR1 DFQATT, CDR2 SNEGSKA (reference sequence). V lost 2 bases, J lost 7 bases, and 17 bases stayed unmatched. This CDR3 comprises 17 residues. The chain's CDR3 is CSARLPPRGVEGNEQFF. The CDR3 nucleotides are TGCAGTGCTAGACTACCCCCTCGGGGGGTAGAGGGGAATGAGCAGTTCTTC.